This T cell receptor beta chain emerged from a study of naive and memory T cell subsets. An equimolar mix of two oligonucleotides served as the beta constant-region primer for TRBC1 and TRBC2. Four rounds of PCR amplified the ligated cDNA using nested alpha and beta constant-region primers plus SP2. A single record per CDR3 protein comes from TCRdb applying MiXCR to the UMI-ligation and nested PCR reads. The sample includes tens of thousands of distinct CDR3 sequences, about 8.2% of them seen just once. The CDR3 length is 15 residues. The junction had 7 bases not matched to a gene; V was cut back by 5 bases and J by 2 bases. Germline V gene lookup returns CDR1 LGHNA and CDR2 YSLEER. This clonotype was counted a few times. The antigen is undetermined. Regarding the study as a whole: Naive and memory subsets had different power law exponents for TCR abundance.

Sequencing was done on a sample of naive CD8+ T cells from blood. The chain recombines TRBV4-3 with TRBJ2-3; 7 nucleotides align to TRBD1. The sequence came from a human donor in good health. CDR3 sequence (DNA): TGCGCCAGCAGCGCTGCCACAGGGGACACAGATACGCAGTATTTT. Protein sequence: CASSAATGDTDTQYF.